One sample yielded the 12 T cell receptor beta chains listed below, sequenced in a study of T cell responses to AZD1222 COVID-19 vaccine. The protocol was immunoSEQ multiplex PCR, while the TCRdb copy is restricted to in-frame clones and leaves out a portion. The data contain some 170,000 clones, around 90% of them singletons. Source: peripheral blood, taken 28 days after the second dose of the MenACWY control vaccine. The receptors here all came from an adult who received the MenACWY meningococcal vaccine as a control.

The V gene is TRBV5-1, the J gene TRBJ1-5; D is possibly TRBD1 (6 bases). The CDR3 extends over 13 amino acids. Germline V gene sequence: CDR1 SGHRS, CDR2 YFSETQ. V was cut by 7 bases and J by 3 bases, with 11 bases left in between. CDR3 DNA: TGCGCCAGCCGAGGGGGAAACAATCAGCCCCAGCATTTT. Translating it yields CASRGGNNQPQHF.

CDR3 nucleotides: TGTGCCAGTAGTCTCGGGACAGGGGCCTACTCTGGAAACACCATATATTTT. It specifies CASSLGTGAYSGNTIYF. J is TRBJ1-3 and V is TRBV19; 10 nucleotides match TRBD1. V shed 5 bases and J 0 bases; nucleotides not matched to a gene: 7. The CDR3 contains 17 residues. Germline V gene data show CDR1 as LNHDA and CDR2 as SQIVND (reference sequence). The whole variable domain, filled in from reference TRBV19 and TRBJ1-3, reads DGGITQSPKYLFRKEGQNVTLSCEQNLNHDAMYWYRQDPGQGLRLIYYSQIVNDFQKGDIAEGYSVSREKKESFPLTVTSAQKNPTAFYLCASSLGTGAYSGNTIYFGEGSWLTVV.

This chain connects TRBV20-1 to TRBJ1-2, with D possibly being TRBD1 (5 bases). The V end was cut by 6 bases, the J end by 7 bases, with 12 bases between. The CDR3 contains 11 residues. Germline loops: CDR1 DFQATT, CDR2 SNEGSKA (reference sequence). CDR3 region: CSARVGGGYTF. The DNA for the CDR3 is TGCAGTGCCCGCGTGGGGGGTGGCTACACCTTC.

The chain employs TRBV19 and TRBJ1-4; D call uncertain. V was pared by 3 bases and J by 7 bases, with 9 bases between. Germline V CDR1 and CDR2: LNHDA, SQIVND (reference sequence). There are 13 residues in the CDR3. DNA of the CDR3: TGTGCCAGTAGTATCAGGCACTTTGAAAAACTGTTTTTT. Protein product: CASSIRHFEKLFF.

On this clone itself: This same CDR3 is encoded by further DNA sequences in the sample. This chain joins TRBV6-1 and TRBJ2-5; perhaps TRBD1 as D (5 bases). With 3 bases removed from V and 3 bases from J, the gap between germline ends came to 8 bases. The CDR3 is 13 residues long. From germline, CDR1 is MNHNS and CDR2 SASEGT. CDR3 nucleotides: TGTGCCAGCAGTGAGGGGCTGGAAGAGACCCAGTACTTC. It encodes CASSEGLEETQYF.

The rearrangement joins TRBV18 to TRBJ1-4; D is unclear. Germline V lookup: CDR1 KGHSH, CDR2 LQKENI. This CDR3 contains 15 residues. V shed 4 bases and J shed 0 bases, with 9 bases lying between them. The CDR3 loop is CASSLYKATNEKLFF. The CDR3 bases are TGTGCCAGCTCACTATACAAGGCAACTAATGAAAAACTGTTTTTT.

This sequence joins TRBV19 and TRBJ1-4; possible D gene TRBD1, 5 bases. The CDR3 extends over 14 amino acids. Germline CDR1 reads LNHDA; CDR2 reads SQIVND (reference sequence). V lost 8 bases and J lost 1, with 11 bases in between. The CDR3: CASSQGGTNEKLFF. CDR3 bases: TGTGCCAGTTCCCAGGGCGGAACTAATGAAAAACTGTTTTTT.

The chain couples TRBV6-5 to TRBJ2-2; 8 nucleotides line up with TRBD1. Per germline, CDR1 MNHEY and CDR2 SVGAGI. There are 14 residues in the CDR3. Unmatched junction bases numbered 5, after V lost 8 bases and J lost 3 bases. CDR3 DNA: TGTGCCAGCGTTACGACAGGGGACACCGGGGAGCTGTTTTTT. This codes for CASVTTGDTGELFF.

The chain combines TRBV6-2 or TRBV6-3 with TRBJ2-7; 8 positions agree with TRBD1. The CDR3 consists of 13 residues. Trimming at V came to 6 bases and at J to 6 bases, leaving 7 bases not matched to a gene. CDR1 is MNHEY, CDR2 SVGEGT, per germline. CDR3 in amino acids: CASSSDRDGEQYF. CDR3 nucleotides: TGTGCCAGCAGCTCGGACAGGGATGGCGAGCAGTACTTC.

V usage is TRBV27 and J usage is TRBJ2-7, with 10 positions matching TRBD1. J was trimmed by 5 bases and V by 4 bases; bases with no gene match: 5. CDR1 and CDR2 from the germline V gene are MNHEY and SMNVEV (reference sequence). This CDR3 is 14 amino acids long. CDR3 loop: CASSSDRGLNEQYF. CDR3 nucleotide sequence: TGTGCCAGCAGTTCCGACAGGGGGCTGAACGAGCAGTACTTC.

The chain uses TRBV4-1 and TRBJ2-7, with 9 bases fitting TRBD1. V was clipped by 4 bases and J by 2 bases; unmatched bases: 3. The CDR3 is 14 amino acids. Germline V gene data show CDR1 as MGHRA and CDR2 as YSYEKL. Here the CDR3 reads CASSPRQGAYEQYF. As DNA, the CDR3 is TGCGCCAGCAGCCCCCGACAGGGGGCCTACGAGCAGTACTTC.

V is TRBV2 and J is TRBJ1-2; 11 bases are shared with TRBD1. CDR1 and CDR2 (germline): SNHLY, FYNNEI. V was pared by 4 bases and J by 6 bases, with 4 bases of the junction left unmatched. The CDR3 is 14 residues long. CDR3 nucleotide sequence: TGTGCCAGCAGTGGGGACAGGGGGACCCATGGCTACACCTTC. This encodes CASSGDRGTHGYTF.